The TCR beta chain described here comes from a study of T cells in Graves' hyperthyroidism and ophthalmopathy. About the research overall: The blood sample was taken at first diagnosis, before treatment began.

Stable Graves' hyperthyroidism meant no ophthalmopathy progression within 18 months. Uncontrolled infection, other autoimmune disease, pregnancy or lactation barred patients from enrollment. Amplified TCR beta CDR3 regions came from RNA transcripts. Initially, a first-round RT-PCR of the TCR CDR3 employed the HTBI primer set. TCRdb called the multiplex PCR reads again in MiXCR, with one record for every CDR3 protein. This table has around 800,000 distinct CDR3 sequences, over 35% appearing once. CDR1 and CDR2 from the germline V gene are SGHTA and FQGNSA. This CDR3 has 12 amino acids. Trimming removed 1 base from V and 8 bases from J, with 8 bases in between. About this clonotype: As yet, its antigen is unknown.

Points from the study as a whole: In blood, most of the thyroid clonotypes expanded above 0.001 were also present.

The sample comprised blood. V and J are TRBV7-2 and TRBJ1-2, with D unclear. The sequence was obtained from a man aged 18-30 years with Graves' hyperthyroidism. The CDR3 protein is CASSLDGNGYTF. CDR3 nucleotide sequence: TGTGCCAGCAGCTTAGATGGCAACGGCTACACCTTC.